The TCR beta chain described here comes from a study of tumor and adjacent non-tumor tissue in lung cancer. The study, taken as a whole, reports: Tumor TCR diversity, when higher, was linked to shorter survival. Normal lung showed higher cumulative top 100 clone frequency than tumor.

Three rounds of nested PCR, following a modified ARM-PCR protocol, produced the TCRbeta library. TCRdb called the multiplex PCR reads again in MiXCR, with one record for every CDR3 protein. The sample has tens of thousands of distinct CDR3 sequences; roughly two thirds are singletons. The germline V gene has CDR1 SGHKS and CDR2 YYEKEE (reference sequence). The CDR3 runs 15 residues. On this clonotype: Its specificity is unknown. Germline is not matched at one junction end, which may reflect a read error.

RNA was extracted from bulk tissue without any cell sorting. This non-tumor lung sample came from over 3 cm beyond the tumor edge. The rearrangement links TRBV5-5 to TRBJ2-2; 9 bases align to TRBD1. This receptor was obtained from a woman in her 70s with non-small cell lung cancer. The specimen was distant non-tumor lung tissue. CDR3 bases: TGTGTCAGCAGCCGTACAGGGGGCCACCCCGGGGAGCTGTTTTTT. Protein sequence: CVSSRTGGHPGELFF.